This T cell receptor (beta chain) stems from a study of T cell clonotyping in hematopoietic cell transplantation. The table came from immunoSEQ multiplex PCR; TCRdb's copy has only in-frame clones and leaves some out. The repertoire has roughly 30,000 clones, approximately 90% of them found once; the top ten carry about 11%. Study findings and constraints: Recipient TCR diversity dropped after transplant; expanded clonotypes rose from day 30 to 180.

After removal of 5 bases from V and 5 bases from J, the junction contained 15 bases not matched to a gene. CDR1 and CDR2 from the germline V gene are LNHDA and SQIVND (reference sequence). The CDR3 is 18 amino acids. Turning to this clone: Its antigen remains unidentified.

The chain joins TRBV19 to TRBJ2-2; TRBD1 agrees at 9 bases. This TCR came from a female patient aged 50-59 years who had an allogeneic stem cell transplant from a related donor, so the T cells may come from the graft donor. Some clones in this sample may be carry-over from other donors' samples. The sample was PBMCs, taken 100 days after allogeneic stem cell transplant. CDR3 sequence (DNA): TGTGCCAGTAGTTCAGGGGACGGACAGGGGTTTTTTACCGGGGAGCTGTTTTTT. Translation: CASSSGDGQGFFTGELFF.